A single sample is the source of the 31 T cell receptor beta chains below, sequenced in a study of blood T cell repertoires in COVID-19. Produced via immunoSEQ multiplex PCR; TCRdb's table is partial and in-frame only. Of around 310,000 clones detected, about 90% appear once; the ten largest clones hold roughly a tenth. Sequenced material: PBMCs or T cells enriched from blood (not recorded which). The receptors come from a woman aged 25 to 39 who had recovered from COVID-19.

The genes are TRBV9 and TRBJ2-1; weak D call: TRBD1 (5 bases). Trimming took off 0 bases at V and 8 bases at J, with 12 bases between the two ends. From germline, CDR1 is SGDLS and CDR2 YYNGEE. The CDR3 has 14 amino acids. The CDR3 protein is CASSVVSRADEQFF. The CDR3 region has the DNA TGTGCCAGCAGCGTAGTTAGCAGGGCCGATGAGCAGTTCTTC. The whole variable domain, filled in from reference TRBV9 and TRBJ2-1, reads DSGVTQTPKHLITATGQRVTLRCSPRSGDLSVYWYQQSLDQGLQFLIQYYNGEERAKGNILERFSAQQFPDLHSELNLSSLELGDSALYFCASSVVSRADEQFFGPGTRLTVL.

The genes are TRBV7-2 and TRBJ2-3; 8 bases map to TRBD1. Trimming removed 5 bases from V and 6 bases from J; junction bases left unmatched: 4. Germline CDR1 SGHTA, CDR2 FQGNSA. The CDR3 extends over 13 amino acids. The CDR3 DNA follows: TGTGCCAGCAGCCCTCGACAGGGGGATACGCAGTATTTT. Protein: CASSPRQGDTQYF.

The V and J genes are TRBV7-9 and TRBJ2-1; D is undetermined. The V end was cut by 4 bases, the J end by 0 bases, with 16 bases between. The CDR3 sequence is 17 residues long. Germline V gene lookup returns CDR1 SEHNR and CDR2 FQNEAQ (reference sequence). Here the CDR3 reads CASSYEETLSSYNEQFF. The CDR3 DNA reads as TGTGCCAGCAGCTACGAAGAGACACTGAGCTCCTACAATGAGCAGTTCTTC.

V usage is TRBV6-1 and J usage is TRBJ1-5, with 7 bases identical to TRBD1. Unmatched junction bases numbered 7, after V lost 2 bases and J lost 0 bases. Germline loops: CDR1 MNHNS, CDR2 SASEGT. This CDR3 region has 17 residues. As DNA, the CDR3 is TGTGCCAGCAGTGAATTGGGACAGAAATATAGCAATCAGCCCCAGCATTTT. Translated, it gives CASSELGQKYSNQPQHF.

The rearrangement uses TRBV1 and TRBJ1-5; the listed D gene, TRBD1, was not tested against the DNA. TRBV1 is an annotated pseudogene. CDR3 length equals 16 residues. CDR3 in amino acids: CTSSHSDRGGNQPQHF. Written as DNA, the CDR3 is TGCACCAGCAGCCACTCGGACAGGGGAGGGAATCAGCCCCAGCATTTT.

The rearrangement links TRBV19 to TRBJ2-7, with D maybe TRBD2 (5 bases). V lost 7 bases to trimming and J lost 4 bases, with 23 bases between them. The germline CDR1 and CDR2 sequences are LNHDA and SQIVND (reference sequence). The CDR3 sequence is 16 residues long. CDR3 protein: CASMRSGYGEGYEQYF. CDR3 sequence (DNA): TGTGCCAGTATGAGGTCGGGGTATGGGGAAGGGTACGAGCAGTACTTC.

The genes are TRBV18 and TRBJ1-4; D not resolved. CDR3 length equals 16 residues. Germline V gene sequence: CDR1 KGHSH, CDR2 LQKENI. Deletions cut 6 bases from V and 4 bases from J, with 18 bases between. The CDR3 nucleotides read TGTGCCAGCTCCCTGATGGGGAGACGCCTTAATGAAAAACTGTTTTTT. Amino acids: CASSLMGRRLNEKLFF.

CDR3 bases: TGTGCCAGCTCACCCGTGGATCCGGGGAACACTGAAGCTTTCTTT. Residues: CASSPVDPGNTEAFF. The chain has TRBV18 and TRBJ1-1; no reliable D call. Germline V gives CDR1 KGHSH, CDR2 LQKENI. Trimming cost V 3 bases and J 1 base, with 12 bases left between them. CDR3 length: 15 amino acids.

This clone was recorded once. The J gene is TRBJ2-2, the V gene TRBV20-1, with D uncertain. The length of the CDR3 is 14 residues. Trimming pared 3 bases from V and 3 bases from J, leaving 11 bases between. Per germline, CDR1 DFQATT and CDR2 SNEGSKA (reference sequence). CDR3 nucleotides: TGCAGTGCTAGTGGAGCGTATGACACCGGGGAGCTGTTTTTT. Amino acids: CSASGAYDTGELFF.

The genes are TRBV10-3 and TRBJ2-3, with a tentative D call TRBD1 (6 bases). Germline CDR1 is ENHRY and CDR2 is SYGVKD. V was shortened by 7 bases and J by 1 base, with 12 bases between the two germline ends. The CDR3 runs to 14 residues. In DNA form, the CDR3 reads TGTGCCATCAAAAGGTCAGGGGGCACAGATACGCAGTATTTT. Amino acid sequence: CAIKRSGGTDTQYF.

V and J are TRBV19 and TRBJ1-5, with D possibly matching TRBD1 (5 bases). Trimming shortened V by 7 bases and J by 2 bases, and 15 bases separated the two germline ends. CDR3 length: 15 amino acids. Germline CDR1 LNHDA, CDR2 SQIVND (reference sequence). This CDR3 is CASTKGWFGNQPQHF. CDR3 nucleotide sequence: TGTGCCAGTACCAAGGGGTGGTTTGGCAATCAGCCCCAGCATTTT.

The chain recombines TRBV25-1 with TRBJ1-1, with 8 bases that match TRBD1. The CDR3 loop spans 16 amino acids. The V gene's germline CDR1 is MGHDK and CDR2 SYGVNS. V lost 5 bases and J lost 5; bases outside the gene matches: 13. The CDR3 here is CASSLHSPGGRTEAFF. The CDR3 DNA reads TGTGCCAGCAGTTTACATTCTCCAGGGGGCCGAACTGAAGCTTTCTTT.

The chain joins TRBV7-2 to TRBJ2-3; 11 bases agree with TRBD1. Germline CDR1 reads SGHTA; CDR2 reads FQGNSA. The length of the CDR3 is 16 residues. Trimming cost V 1 base and J 5 bases; bases outside gene matches: 5. CDR3 bases: TGTGCCAGCAGCTTAGGAGCGGACAGGGGGCAAGATACGCAGTATTTT. The encoded protein is CASSLGADRGQDTQYF.

J is TRBJ2-3 and V is TRBV4-2, with D tentatively TRBD2 (6 bases). Germline loops: CDR1 LGHNA, CDR2 YNFKEQ. This CDR3 has 16 residues. The V gene lost 0 bases and the J gene lost 2 bases, with 12 bases spanning the gap. CDR3 protein: CASSQDGLKSTDTQYF. As DNA, the CDR3 is TGTGCCAGCAGCCAAGACGGACTAAAATCCACAGATACGCAGTATTTT.

J is TRBJ2-7 and V is TRBV27; 8 bases match TRBD1. The CDR3 is made up of 14 amino acids. In germline, CDR1 is MNHEY, CDR2 SMNVEV (reference sequence). V shed 2 bases and J 3 bases; nucleotides not matched to a gene: 3. CDR3 DNA sequence: TGTGCCAGCAGTTTAGAGGACAGGGTCTACGAGCAGTACTTC. Translated, it gives CASSLEDRVYEQYF.

The chain uses TRBV4-3 and TRBJ2-3; 10 nucleotides align to TRBD2. The CDR3 is 16 residues long. V lost 0 bases to trimming and J lost 8 bases; unmatched junction nucleotides: 8. CDR1 and CDR2 (germline): LGHNA, YSLEER. The CDR3 DNA follows: TGCGCCAGCAGCCAAGAATTCACTAGCGGGACTGGTACGCAGTATTTT. Protein: CASSQEFTSGTGTQYF.

The chain carries TRBV14 and TRBJ1-1; 7 bases agree with TRBD1. V was clipped by 3 bases and J by 5 bases; unmatched bases: 12. This CDR3 has 16 residues. Germline CDR1 reads SGHDN; CDR2 reads FVKESK. The CDR3 bases are TGTGCCAGCAGCCATTTGTTCCGGACAGGTCGGACTGAAGCTTTCTTT. Protein sequence: CASSHLFRTGRTEAFF.

The sample holds one count of this clone. The V and J genes are TRBV4-2 and TRBJ2-5, with TRBD2 matching 8 bases. CDR1 and CDR2 from the germline V gene are LGHNA and YNFKEQ. Trimming at V came to 1 base and at J to 0 bases, leaving 4 bases not matched to a gene. The CDR3 has 16 amino acids. The CDR3 loop reads CASSQGASGYQETQYF. Written as DNA, the CDR3 is TGTGCCAGCAGCCAAGGAGCTAGCGGGTACCAAGAGACCCAGTACTTC.

This chain joins TRBV19 and TRBJ2-1; D unresolved. Germline V CDR1 and CDR2: LNHDA, SQIVND (reference sequence). The CDR3 has 13 amino acids. V was cut by 5 bases and J by 0 bases, with 5 bases left in between. Written as DNA, the CDR3 is TGTGCCAGTAGTGAGAGCTCCTACAATGAGCAGTTCTTC. Protein sequence: CASSESSYNEQFF. Combining the CDR3 with reference TRBV19 and TRBJ2-1 gives the whole variable domain DGGITQSPKYLFRKEGQNVTLSCEQNLNHDAMYWYRQDPGQGLRLIYYSQIVNDFQKGDIAEGYSVSREKKESFPLTVTSAQKNPTAFYLCASSESSYNEQFFGPGTRLTVL.

V is TRBV27 and J is TRBJ1-1; maybe TRBD1 (5 bases). The CDR3 totals 13 residues. Germline CDR1 reads MNHEY; CDR2 reads SMNVEV (reference sequence). V lost 3 bases, J lost 2 bases, and 7 bases lay in between. The CDR3 DNA is TGTGCCAGCAGTTTCGACAGAAACACTGAAGCTTTCTTT. Amino acids: CASSFDRNTEAFF.

DNA for the CDR3: TGTGCCATCAGTGAGTCGATAGGGGCAGGTGTCGGGGAGCTGTTTTTT. Translation gives CAISESIGAGVGELFF. The V call is TRBV10-3, the J call TRBJ2-2; a weak D match, TRBD1 (5 bases). This CDR3 region has 16 residues. V was shortened by 0 bases and J by 7 bases, with 15 bases between the two germline ends. CDR1 is ENHRY and CDR2 is SYGVKD in the germline V gene.

CDR3 nucleotides: TGTGCCAGCAGGAACAGGGGGAGGACCTACGAGCAGTACTTC. Amino acids: CASRNRGRTYEQYF. V gene TRBV6-5 combines with J gene TRBJ2-7; 8 bases are a match to TRBD1. V dropped 6 bases and J dropped 2; count of bases not matched to a gene: 6. Germline loops: CDR1 MNHEY, CDR2 SVGAGI. The CDR3 spans 14 residues.

The chain carries TRBV28 and TRBJ2-2; D perhaps matches TRBD1 (5 bases). Germline CDR1 is MDHEN and CDR2 is SYDVKM. The CDR3 is 16 amino acids. V lost 3 bases and J lost 1, with 12 bases in between. In DNA, the CDR3 is TGTGCCAGCAGTTTGGGGCAGGACCAGAACACCGGGGAGCTGTTTTTT. It codes for CASSLGQDQNTGELFF.

This clone was counted once. This chain connects TRBV5-6 to TRBJ1-3; 7 positions match TRBD1. Germline-derived CDR1 and CDR2 are SGHDT and YYEEEE. The V segment lost 6 bases and the J segment 0 bases; nucleotides outside the gene matches: 6. The CDR3 sequence is 15 residues long. CDR3 sequence (DNA): TGTGCCAGCACGCTAACAGGGGTCTCTGGAAACACCATATATTTT. It yields the protein CASTLTGVSGNTIYF.

The J gene is TRBJ1-2, the V gene TRBV3-1 (or the pseudogene TRBV3-2); 9 bases align to TRBD1. The junction had 7 bases not matched to a gene; V was cut back by 4 bases and J by 4 bases. Germline assignment: CDR1 LGHDT and CDR2 YNNKEL (reference sequence). The CDR3 spans 15 residues. DNA of the CDR3: TGTGCCAGCAGCCCCGCCGGGACAGGGCTCTATGGCTACACCTTC. It yields the protein CASSPAGTGLYGYTF.

This chain connects TRBV3-1 (or the pseudogene TRBV3-2) to TRBJ1-2; the match to TRBD1 covers 7 bases. There are 15 residues in the CDR3. The germline V gene has CDR1 LGHDT and CDR2 YNNKEL (reference sequence). V trimming: 4 bases; J trimming: 7 bases; junction bases outside the gene matches: 12. The CDR3 loop reads CASSRIRDSIGGYTF. Here the CDR3 DNA reads TGTGCCAGCAGCCGAATCCGGGACAGTATCGGTGGCTACACCTTC.

V usage is TRBV4-2 and J usage is TRBJ2-4; 7 bases agree with TRBD2. The V segment lost 4 bases and the J segment 1 base; nucleotides outside the gene matches: 10. CDR1 LGHNA and CDR2 YNFKEQ come from the germline V gene. The CDR3 is 17 amino acids. CDR3 sequence (DNA): TGTGCCAGCAGCCGAGACCGGGACTACCTGGCCAAAAACATTCAGTACTTC. Its translation: CASSRDRDYLAKNIQYF.

The J gene is TRBJ1-1, the V gene TRBV2, with a tentative D call TRBD1 (6 bases). V was trimmed by 10 bases and J by 0 bases, leaving 9 bases between them. This CDR3 has 12 amino acids. Germline CDR1 reads SNHLY; CDR2 reads FYNNEI. CDR3 in amino acids: CATRQVNTEAFF. The CDR3 DNA follows: TGTGCCACCAGACAGGTGAACACTGAAGCTTTCTTT. Looking up the rest from reference TRBV2 and TRBJ1-1 gives the full variable domain: EPEVTQTPSHQVTQMGQEVILRCVPISNHLYFYWYRQILGQKVEFLVSFYNNEISEKSEIFDDQFSVERPDGSNFTLKIRSTKLEDSAMYFCATRQVNTEAFFGQGTRLTVV.

The chain is built from TRBV24-1 and TRBJ2-7; 8 nucleotides match TRBD1. Unmatched junction bases numbered 7, after V lost 4 bases and J lost 3 bases. Per germline, CDR1 KGHDR and CDR2 SFDVKD. The CDR3 totals 15 residues. As DNA, the CDR3 is TGTGCCACCAGTGACATCGGACAGGGAGGCTACGAGCAGTACTTC. Its translation is CATSDIGQGGYEQYF.

This sequence joins TRBV2 and TRBJ1-4; D is ambiguous. Germline values: CDR1 SNHLY, CDR2 FYNNEI. This CDR3 comprises 11 residues. The germline V and J ends were trimmed by 7 bases and 8 bases, with 8 bases remaining between them. The CDR3 DNA reads as TGTGCCAGCACGCCCCAGGAAAAACTGTTTTTT. It is translated as CASTPQEKLFF.

The V and J genes are TRBV7-6 and TRBJ2-7, with D possibly matching TRBD1 (6 bases). The CDR3 extends over 13 amino acids. Between the trimmed V and J ends, which lost 5 bases and 2 bases, there was a span of 10 bases. CDR1 is SGHVS, CDR2 FNYEAQ, per germline. CDR3 sequence reads: CASSQNRAYEQYF. The CDR3 region has the DNA TGTGCCAGCAGCCAGAACAGGGCCTACGAGCAGTACTTC.